The 23 T cell receptor beta chains below were found in one sample sequenced in a study of blood T cell repertoires in COVID-19. TCRdb keeps only in-frame clones here, not all; method: immunoSEQ multiplex PCR. The sample holds about 210,000 clones, about 80% seen once. The sample was peripheral blood. The origin of the receptors is a woman in her thirties or forties with active or convalescent COVID-19.

The gene calls are TRBV3-1 (or the pseudogene TRBV3-2) and TRBJ2-1, with a weak D call TRBD1 (5 bases). CDR1 is LGHDT, CDR2 YNNKEL, per germline (reference sequence). V was pared by 4 bases and J by 2 bases, with 9 bases between. This CDR3 contains 14 residues. The CDR3 protein is CASSRAGPYNEQFF. The CDR3 coding sequence is TGTGCCAGCAGCCGGGCAGGGCCCTACAATGAGCAGTTCTTC.

This clone came up a few times. V usage is TRBV6-2 or TRBV6-3 and J usage is TRBJ2-5, with 8 bases matching TRBD1. This CDR3 spans 14 amino acids. The V and J ends lost 4 bases and 0 bases, in that order; junction bases with no gene match: 1. Germline CDR1 is MNHEY and CDR2 is SVGEGT. The CDR3 loop reads CASSWTGYQETQYF. The CDR3 nucleotides are TGTGCCAGCAGTTGGACAGGGTACCAAGAGACCCAGTACTTC.

The chain carries TRBV24-1 and TRBJ2-3; 7 bases are a match to TRBD2. Trimming cost V 7 bases and J 0 bases; bases outside gene matches: 12. Germline V gives CDR1 KGHDR, CDR2 SFDVKD. CDR3 length: 17 amino acids. CDR3: CATSPSGVGPSTDTQYF. In DNA, the CDR3 is TGTGCCACCAGCCCTAGCGGAGTGGGACCTAGCACAGATACGCAGTATTTT.

The rearrangement links TRBV4-2 to TRBJ1-2, with 9 nucleotides matching TRBD1. V shed 1 base and J 6 bases; nucleotides not matched to a gene: 15. Germline-derived CDR1 and CDR2 are LGHNA and YNFKEQ. The CDR3 runs 18 residues. The DNA of the CDR3 is TGTGCCAGCAGCCAAGTCATATCTACAGGGGGCAATGTTGATGGCTACACCTTC. Translated: CASSQVISTGGNVDGYTF.

This clone was seen a single time. The chain has TRBV7-3 and TRBJ2-1; D is perhaps TRBD1 (7 bases). The CDR3 is 18 amino acids. The V and J ends lost 1 base and 0 bases respectively, with 16 bases between them. Per the germline V gene, CDR1 is SGHTA and CDR2 is FQGTGA. The CDR3 loop is CASSLRGPGDSSYNEQFF. As DNA, the CDR3 is TGTGCCAGCAGCTTAAGGGGCCCGGGGGACAGCTCCTACAATGAGCAGTTCTTC.

CDR3 amino acids: CASSPGTSGGATDTQYF. CDR3 nucleotide sequence: TGTGCCAGCAGTCCCGGGACTAGCGGGGGGGCAACAGATACGCAGTATTTT. This chain uses TRBV27 with TRBJ2-3; 16 nucleotides line up with TRBD2. This CDR3 has 17 residues. J was trimmed by 3 bases and V by 5 bases; bases with no gene match: 5. Per germline, CDR1 MNHEY and CDR2 SMNVEV (reference sequence).

This clone was detected once. This chain links TRBV21-1 with TRBJ2-7; TRBD2, as called in the table, went unchecked against the DNA. TRBV21-1 is a pseudogene. The CDR3 is made up of 16 amino acids. The CDR3 DNA reads TGTGCCAGCAGCAAGGAGTCCCGGCACTTAACTTACGAGCAGTACTTC. This gives the protein CASSKESRHLTYEQYF.

This sequence joins TRBV28 and TRBJ2-1, with TRBD2 matching 8 bases. Germline-derived CDR1 and CDR2 are MDHEN and SYDVKM. Unmatched junction bases numbered 7, after V lost 6 bases and J lost 0 bases. The CDR3 has 16 amino acids. CDR3: CASRGLGVSSYNEQFF. As DNA, the CDR3 is TGTGCCAGCAGGGGACTAGGGGTGAGCTCCTACAATGAGCAGTTCTTC.

CDR3 nucleotide sequence: TGCAGCGTGCTAGGGACAGGGTCCATGAACACTGAAGCTTTCTTT. Residues: CSVLGTGSMNTEAFF. The V gene is TRBV29-1, the J gene TRBJ1-1; 9 positions match TRBD1. The CDR3 sequence is 15 residues long. With 6 bases clipped from V and 0 bases from J, the junction kept 8 bases outside the gene matches. Germline V gene data show CDR1 as SQVTM and CDR2 as ANQGSEA.

The chain uses TRBV5-4 and TRBJ1-1; a possible D gene is TRBD1 (6 bases). The germline V gene has CDR1 SGHNT and CDR2 YYREEE (reference sequence). Trimming stripped 4 bases from V and 0 bases from J, with 10 bases between. The CDR3 covers 14 residues. CDR3 coding DNA: TGTGCCAGCAGCCCGACAGGAGTGAACACTGAAGCTTTCTTT. Translated: CASSPTGVNTEAFF.

This clone was observed a few times. The chain combines TRBV20-1 with TRBJ2-1; 11 nucleotides match TRBD2. The V segment lost 3 bases and the J segment 8 bases; nucleotides outside the gene matches: 9. The length of the CDR3 is 15 residues. Per germline, CDR1 DFQATT and CDR2 SNEGSKA (reference sequence). The CDR3 DNA follows: TGCAGTGCTAGTGGTACTAGCGGGGGATCAGATGAGCAGTTCTTC. It codes for CSASGTSGGSDEQFF.

V usage is TRBV7-9 and J usage is TRBJ1-3; D is possibly TRBD1 (5 bases). CDR1 and CDR2 (germline): SEHNR, FQNEAQ (reference sequence). The CDR3 is made up of 16 amino acids. Trimming took 6 bases from V and 0 from J, leaving 15 bases between them. The CDR3 DNA reads as TGTGCCAGCAGTTCTCTGACAGTGCACTCTGGAAACACCATATATTTT. Amino acid sequence: CASSSLTVHSGNTIYF.

The chain has TRBV19 and TRBJ2-5, with 7 positions matching TRBD2. The CDR3 consists of 12 residues. The trim removed 4 bases at V and 5 bases at J, leaving 1 base unmatched. Germline values: CDR1 LNHDA, CDR2 SQIVND (reference sequence). The CDR3 coding sequence is TGTGCCAGTAGTAAGGGAGGGGAGACCCAGTACTTC. Protein: CASSKGGETQYF.

This sequence joins TRBV24-1 and TRBJ2-1, with a tentative D call TRBD2 (6 bases). V was cut by 1 base and J by 2 bases, with 14 bases left in between. CDR3 size: 17 residues. The V gene's germline CDR1 is KGHDR and CDR2 SFDVKD. The CDR3, as DNA: TGTGCCACCAGTGATTTATCCCCGGGAGAGGCCTACAATGAGCAGTTCTTC. Protein sequence: CATSDLSPGEAYNEQFF.

The chain carries TRBV19 and TRBJ1-1; maybe TRBD1 (5 bases). The V end lost 7 bases, the J end lost 7 bases, and 13 bases lay between the germline ends. CDR1 LNHDA and CDR2 SQIVND come from the germline V gene (reference sequence). This CDR3 comprises 12 residues. CDR3 in amino acids: CASMGRVDEAFF. DNA of the CDR3: TGTGCCAGTATGGGCAGGGTGGATGAAGCTTTCTTT.

The chain uses TRBV6-5 and TRBJ1-4; D gene ambiguous. The CDR3 contains 13 residues. Germline-derived CDR1 and CDR2 are MNHEY and SVGAGI. V was pared by 6 bases and J by 6 bases, with 11 bases between. The CDR3 region has the DNA TGTGCCAGCAGCCCAAGAGAGGATGAAAAACTGTTTTTT. Translation gives CASSPREDEKLFF.

The genes are TRBV29-1 and TRBJ1-3; D gene unclear. The V gene lost 0 bases and the J gene lost 1 base, with 10 bases spanning the gap. In germline, CDR1 is SQVTM, CDR2 ANQGSEA. This CDR3 comprises 15 residues. This chain's CDR3 is CSVEEGRRSGNTIYF. The CDR3 region has the DNA TGCAGCGTTGAAGAGGGGAGGCGTTCTGGAAACACCATATATTTT.

This clone was seen a few times. The chain employs TRBV29-1 and TRBJ2-7; D uncertain. The CDR3 sequence is 11 residues long. The germline V and J ends were trimmed by 6 bases and 1 base, with 7 bases remaining between them. The germline V gene encodes CDR1 SQVTM and CDR2 ANQGSEA. CDR3 region: CSVLTSYEQYF. The DNA for the CDR3 is TGCAGCGTACTCACGTCCTACGAGCAGTACTTC.

The chain couples TRBV18 to TRBJ1-1, with 9 bases fitting TRBD1. This CDR3 comprises 16 residues. CDR1 is KGHSH, CDR2 LQKENI, per germline. The trim removed 6 bases at V and 0 bases at J, leaving 8 bases unmatched. The CDR3 nucleotides are TGTGCCAGCTCCTCCGGGACAGGGACCCTGAACACTGAAGCTTTCTTT. Encoded protein: CASSSGTGTLNTEAFF.

This chain connects TRBV6-2 or TRBV6-3 to TRBJ2-3; 11 bases fit TRBD2. Germline CDR1 and CDR2: MNHEY and SVGEGT. V lost 5 bases, J lost 5 bases, and 15 bases stayed unmatched. This CDR3 comprises 18 residues. CDR3 residues: CASSNSFLLAGAGDTQYF. CDR3 sequence (DNA): TGTGCCAGCAGTAACAGCTTCTTACTAGCGGGAGCGGGAGATACGCAGTATTTT.

The chain couples TRBV11-2 to TRBJ1-3; no clear D. V lost 1 base and J lost 0, with 13 bases in between. Looked up from germline, CDR1 is SGHAT and CDR2 is FQNNGV. The length of the CDR3 is 17 residues. The CDR3 coding sequence is TGTGCCAGCAGCTTAGTATTACGGTTTCCCTCTGGAAACACCATATATTTT. It is translated as CASSLVLRFPSGNTIYF.

The rearrangement joins TRBV9 to TRBJ2-3; D unresolved. Germline-derived CDR1 and CDR2 are SGDLS and YYNGEE. The V end lost 4 bases, the J end lost 1 base, and 7 bases lay between the germline ends. This CDR3 spans 13 amino acids. CDR3 DNA sequence: TGTGCCAGCAGCCTCAGCGGCACAGATACGCAGTATTTT. Its translation: CASSLSGTDTQYF.

The chain has TRBV3-1 (or the pseudogene TRBV3-2) and TRBJ2-7, with D tentatively TRBD2 (5 bases). Trimming removed 3 bases from V and 3 bases from J, with 6 bases in between. The CDR3 runs 12 residues. In germline, CDR1 is LGHDT, CDR2 YNNKEL (reference sequence). CDR3 sequence reads: CASSQRDYEQYF. The DNA of the CDR3 is TGTGCCAGCAGCCAGAGGGACTACGAGCAGTACTTC.